This TCR beta chain was recovered during a study of blood T cells in healthy people across ages. Overall study context: There was about one barcoded beta molecule captured by template switching per two T cells.

Primed by a sample-barcoded 5' primer and a J-beta primer mix, a second PCR proceeded for 7 to 11 cycles. Every cDNA molecule carried a tag from a template-switch adaptor bearing 12 random nucleotides. TCRdb passed the 5' RACE reads through MiXCR, listing each CDR3 protein once. The table shows 650,000 to 800,000 distinct CDR3 sequences, with about 42% occurring only once. The sequencing sample was made of blood. This TCR was recovered from a man in his sixties in good health.

CDR3 protein: CNARRVQGGTDTQYF. The CDR3, as DNA: TGCAATGCCAGACGTGTTCAGGGGGGCACAGATACGCAGTATTTT. The chain has TRBV20-1 and TRBJ2-3; 7 bases map to TRBD1. Germline lookup yields CDR1 DFQATT and CDR2 SNEGSKA (reference sequence). The CDR3 totals 15 residues.